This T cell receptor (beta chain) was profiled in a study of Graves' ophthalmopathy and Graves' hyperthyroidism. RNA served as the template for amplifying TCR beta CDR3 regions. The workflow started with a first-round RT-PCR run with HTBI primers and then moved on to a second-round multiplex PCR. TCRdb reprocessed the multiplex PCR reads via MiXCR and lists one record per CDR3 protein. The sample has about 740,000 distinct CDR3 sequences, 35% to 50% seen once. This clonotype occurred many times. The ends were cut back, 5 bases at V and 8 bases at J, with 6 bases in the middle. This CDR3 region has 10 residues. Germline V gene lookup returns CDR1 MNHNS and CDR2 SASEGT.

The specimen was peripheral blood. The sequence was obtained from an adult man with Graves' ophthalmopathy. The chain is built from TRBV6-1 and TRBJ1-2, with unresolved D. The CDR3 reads CASSFSGYTF. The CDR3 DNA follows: TGTGCCAGCAGTTTCAGCGGCTACACCTTC.